This TCR beta chain was obtained from a study of shared clonotypes between healthy human individuals. Study information: The donor pool was made up of two women and three men aged 18 to 49. Whole-study results and caveats: It was the non-shared clonotypes that had lower generation probabilities than clonotypes shared by all four donors.

Remarks on this clone: Its target is not known.

A split of CD4+ cells into CD45RA+ naive and CD45RA-negative memory subsets was performed. Trimming stripped 0 bases from V and 0 bases from J, with 10 bases between. This CDR3 comprises 16 residues. From germline, CDR1 is SGDLS and CDR2 YYNGEE. Libraries were prepared by immunoSEQ multiplex PCR; TCRdb keeps only in-frame clonotypes and omits some of them. The sample holds over a million clones, around 97% seen once. The rearrangement joins TRBV9 to TRBJ2-1; tentatively, D is TRBD2 (5 bases). This receptor was identified in a man between 25 and 39 years old in good health. The sample taken for sequencing was naive CD4+ T cells sorted from blood. Subset reported: CD45RA+ positively selected. The CDR3: CASSVELRVSYNEQFF. CDR3 DNA: TGTGCCAGCAGCGTAGAACTGAGGGTCTCCTACAATGAGCAGTTCTTC.